The T cell receptor beta chain under discussion was sequenced for a study of shared clonotypes between healthy human individuals. The protocol was immunoSEQ multiplex PCR, while the TCRdb copy is restricted to in-frame clones and leaves out a portion. The sample contains more than 2,000,000 clones, approximately 95% of which appear only once. This CDR3 region has 13 residues. Germline lookup yields CDR1 SGHAT and CDR2 FQNNGV. Trimming shortened V by 1 base and J by 6 bases, and 7 bases separated the two germline ends. The material sequenced was naive CD4+ T cells from PBMCs. Subset meaning: CD45RA+ positively selected. The source of this sequence is a man between 18 and 35 years old in good health. Some clones in this sample may be carry-over from other donors' samples. J is TRBJ2-1 and V is TRBV11-2, with TRBD2 as a possible D gene (5 bases). In DNA form, the CDR3 reads TGTGCCAGCAGCTTAGTGGAGGTCAATGAGCAGTTCTTC. Translated, it gives CASSLVEVNEQFF.